This T cell receptor (beta chain) derives from a study of identifying expanded T cells in peripheral blood. Study findings and constraints: Variance in clone template counts between two-week samples significantly increased with total template count across all healthy donors.

Profiling relied on immunoSEQ multiplex PCR, and the TCRdb table lists in-frame clones only, not all of them. The sample carries approximately 81,000 clones, roughly 84% recorded once. Regarding this clone: The antigen is undetermined.

There are 12 residues in the CDR3. V was trimmed by 6 bases and J by 9 bases, leaving 18 bases between them. Germline lookup yields CDR1 SQVTM and CDR2 ANQGSEA. The rearrangement links TRBV29-1 to TRBJ2-7; the D call may be TRBD1 or TRBD2 (5 bases each). This clonotype was sampled from a person aged 18-70 years in good health. The specimen was blood. Written as DNA, the CDR3 is TGCAGCGTGGCGGACATGAGAGGAGGGCAGTACTTC. This translates into CSVADMRGGQYF.